The clone carrying this T cell receptor beta chain has a single count. Per the authors' pipeline: The authors estimated nucleated cell counts from reference gene primer amplification. Clones were sequenced by immunoSEQ multiplex PCR, and TCRdb holds only the in-frame ones, with some missing. V, J and clone size are those of that table, while D and trimming were read from the DNA. The sample has about 50,000 clones, roughly four fifths seen once; the top ten hold 2.5% to 3%. This sample is part of a study of blood T cell repertoires in COVID-19. In the study overall: Sites in the United States, Italy and Spain provided acute and convalescent COVID-19 samples. T cells, B-cell-depleted T cells, or PBMCs supplied cDNA or gDNA.

CDR3 length: 16 amino acids. V was pared by 8 bases and J by 2 bases, with 19 bases between. The germline V gene encodes CDR1 LNHDA and CDR2 SQIVND (reference sequence). Sequencing used peripheral blood. The chain recombines TRBV19 with TRBJ1-5; the D is unclear. The origin of this receptor is an older woman with acute or convalescent COVID-19. The CDR3 sequence: CASGWGGRRGNQPQHF. The CDR3 DNA reads TGTGCCAGTGGATGGGGTGGCCGGCGGGGCAATCAGCCCCAGCATTTT.